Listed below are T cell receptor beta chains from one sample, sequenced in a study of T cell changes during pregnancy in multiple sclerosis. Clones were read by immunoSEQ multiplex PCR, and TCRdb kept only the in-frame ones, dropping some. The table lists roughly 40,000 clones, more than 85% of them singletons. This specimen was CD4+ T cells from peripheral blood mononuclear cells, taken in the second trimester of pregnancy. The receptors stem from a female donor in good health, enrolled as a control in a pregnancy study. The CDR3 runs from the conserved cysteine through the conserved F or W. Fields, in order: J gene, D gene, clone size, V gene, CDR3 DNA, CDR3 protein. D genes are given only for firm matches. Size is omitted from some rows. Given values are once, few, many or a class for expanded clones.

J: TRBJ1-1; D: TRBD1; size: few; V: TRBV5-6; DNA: TGTGCCAGCACTATTAGGACAGGGAGTGGCACTGAAGCTTTCTTT; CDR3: CASTIRTGSGTEAFF
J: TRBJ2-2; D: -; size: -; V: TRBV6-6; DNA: TGTGCCAGCAGGCAGAACCAGAACACCGGGGAGCTGTTTTTT; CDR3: CASRQNQNTGELFF
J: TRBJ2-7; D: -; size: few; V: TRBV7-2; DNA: TGTGCCAGCAGCCCTTACCGGACTGGCCACGAGCAGTACTTC; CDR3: CASSPYRTGHEQYF
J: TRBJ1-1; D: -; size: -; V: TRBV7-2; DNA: TGTGCCAGCAGCTTAGGCGGGGTGGCTAACACTGAAGCTTTCTTT; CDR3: CASSLGGVANTEAFF
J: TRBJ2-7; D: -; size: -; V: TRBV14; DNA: TGTGCCAGCAGCCAAACCAGCTACGAGCAGTACTTC; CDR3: CASSQTSYEQYF
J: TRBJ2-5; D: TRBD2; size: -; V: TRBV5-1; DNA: TGCGCCAGCAGCTTTGACGGGGGGGCCCAAGAGACCCAGTACTTC; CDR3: CASSFDGGAQETQYF
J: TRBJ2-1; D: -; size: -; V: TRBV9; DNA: TGTGCCAGCAGCGTAGGGGGGTCGGGACTCCCCTCCTACAATGAGCAGTTCTTC; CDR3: CASSVGGSGLPSYNEQFF
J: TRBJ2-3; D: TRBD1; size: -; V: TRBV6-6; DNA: TGTGCCAGCATCCGGGACAGGGCCACAGATACGCAGTATTTT; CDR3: CASIRDRATDTQYF
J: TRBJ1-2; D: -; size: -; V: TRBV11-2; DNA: TGTGCCAGCAGCCAAGATACCCGGGGGGCACAAGGCTACACCTTC; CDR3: CASSQDTRGAQGYTF
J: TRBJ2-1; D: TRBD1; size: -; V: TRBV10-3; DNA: TGTGCCATCACCGGAAACACTGGGACAGGGGCCAATGAGCAGTTCTTC; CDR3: CAITGNTGTGANEQFF
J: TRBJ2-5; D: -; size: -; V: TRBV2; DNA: TGTGCCAGCAAAGCATCCGGAGAGACCCAGTACTTC; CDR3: CASKASGETQYF
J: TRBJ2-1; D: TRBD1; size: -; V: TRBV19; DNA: TGTGCCACCGTGACAGGGTCTTACAATGAGCAGTTCTTC; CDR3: CATVTGSYNEQFF
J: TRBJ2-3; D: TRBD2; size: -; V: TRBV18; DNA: TGTGCCAGCTCACCGCCTGGTGGACTAGCGGCCACAGATACGCAGTATTTT; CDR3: CASSPPGGLAATDTQYF
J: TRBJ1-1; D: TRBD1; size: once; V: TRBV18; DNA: TGTGCCAGCTCACCCAGAAAGCAGGGGGCGGACACTGAAGCTTTCTTT; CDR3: CASSPRKQGADTEAFF
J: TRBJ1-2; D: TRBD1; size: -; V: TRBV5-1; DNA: TGCGCCAGCACTGGGACAGGCTATGGCTACACCTTC; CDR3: CASTGTGYGYTF
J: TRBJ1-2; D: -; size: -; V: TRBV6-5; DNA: TGTGCCAGCAGCCTGGGACAAGGTGGCTACACCTTC; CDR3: CASSLGQGGYTF
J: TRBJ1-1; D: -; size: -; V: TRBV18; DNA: TGTGCCAGCTCACCAGGGCAAATAAATGAAGCTTTCTTT; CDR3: CASSPGQINEAFF
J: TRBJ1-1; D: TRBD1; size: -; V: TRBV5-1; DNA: TGCGCCAGCAGCCCGACAGGGAGCGACACTGAAGCTTTCTTT; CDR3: CASSPTGSDTEAFF
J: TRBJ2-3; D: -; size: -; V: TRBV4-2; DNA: TGTGCCAGCAGCCAAGAAGCGGTCACAGATACGCAGTATTTT; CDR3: CASSQEAVTDTQYF
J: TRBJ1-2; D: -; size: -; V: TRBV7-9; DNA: TGTGCCAGCAGCCACTCCAAAAGTGGCTACACCTTC; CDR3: CASSHSKSGYTF
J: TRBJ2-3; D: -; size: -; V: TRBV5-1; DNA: TGCGCCAGCAGCTTCCGGGACACAGATACGCAGTATTTT; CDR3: CASSFRDTDTQYF
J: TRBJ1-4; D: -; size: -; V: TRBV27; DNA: TGTGCCAGCCGACCAACAGGGAGGGGGGGAACAACTAATGAAAAACTGTTTTTT; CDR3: CASRPTGRGGTTNEKLFF
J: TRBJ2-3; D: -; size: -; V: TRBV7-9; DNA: TGTGCCAGCAAGCAGGGACACACAGATACGCAGTATTTT; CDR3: CASKQGHTDTQYF
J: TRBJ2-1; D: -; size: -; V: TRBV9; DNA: TGTGCCAGCAGCGGGTCACTAGTTCTTAATGAGCAGTTCTTC; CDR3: CASSGSLVLNEQFF
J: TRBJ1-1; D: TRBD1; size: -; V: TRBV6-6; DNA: TGTGCCAGCAGTTACAAGGACAGGGATTTACCGACTGAAGCTTTCTTT; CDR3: CASSYKDRDLPTEAFF
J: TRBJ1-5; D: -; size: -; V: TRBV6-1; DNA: TGTGCCAGCAGTGAAGACCCAGGGTTTCAGCCCCAGCATTTT; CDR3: CASSEDPGFQPQHF
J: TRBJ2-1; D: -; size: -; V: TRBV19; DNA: TGTGCCAGTAGTACCCTTACTTCCCCCTATTCTGAGCAGTTCTTC; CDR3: CASSTLTSPYSEQFF
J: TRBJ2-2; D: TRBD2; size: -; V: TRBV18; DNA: TGTGCCAGCTCACCTTCACTAGCGGGAGGGACCGGGGAGCTGTTTTTT; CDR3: CASSPSLAGGTGELFF
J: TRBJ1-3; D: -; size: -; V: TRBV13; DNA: TGTGCCAGCAGCACGCGACAGTTTCCATGGAACACCATATATTTT; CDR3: CASSTRQFPWNTIYF